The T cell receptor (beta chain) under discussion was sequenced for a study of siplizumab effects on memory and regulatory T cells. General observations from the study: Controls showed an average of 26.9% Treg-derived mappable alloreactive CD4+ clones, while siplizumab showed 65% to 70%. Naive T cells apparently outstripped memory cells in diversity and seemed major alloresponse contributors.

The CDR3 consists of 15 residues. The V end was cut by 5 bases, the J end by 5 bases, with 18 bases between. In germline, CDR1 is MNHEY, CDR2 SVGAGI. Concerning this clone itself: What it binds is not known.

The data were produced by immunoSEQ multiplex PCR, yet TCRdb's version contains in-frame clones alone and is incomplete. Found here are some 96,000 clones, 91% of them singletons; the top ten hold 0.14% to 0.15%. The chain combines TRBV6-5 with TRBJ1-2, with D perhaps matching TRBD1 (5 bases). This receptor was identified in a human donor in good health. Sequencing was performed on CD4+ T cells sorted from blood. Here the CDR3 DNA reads TGTGCCAGCAGTCGGACACCCTTTTGGAATTATGGCTACACCTTC. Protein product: CASSRTPFWNYGYTF.